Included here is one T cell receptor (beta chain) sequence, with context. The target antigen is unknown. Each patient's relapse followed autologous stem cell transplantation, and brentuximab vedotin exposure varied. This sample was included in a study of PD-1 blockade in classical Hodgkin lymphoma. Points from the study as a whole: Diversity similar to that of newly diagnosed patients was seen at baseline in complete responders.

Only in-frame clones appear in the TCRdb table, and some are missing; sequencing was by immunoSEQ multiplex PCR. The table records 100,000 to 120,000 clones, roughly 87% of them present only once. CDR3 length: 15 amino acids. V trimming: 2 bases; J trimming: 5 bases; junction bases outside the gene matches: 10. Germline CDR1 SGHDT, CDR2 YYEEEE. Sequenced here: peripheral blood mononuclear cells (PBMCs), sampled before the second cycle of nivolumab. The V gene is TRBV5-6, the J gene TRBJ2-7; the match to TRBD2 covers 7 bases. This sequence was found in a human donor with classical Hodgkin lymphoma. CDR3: CASSFLGGGRNEQYF. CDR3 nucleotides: TGTGCCAGCAGCTTTCTTGGGGGAGGGCGGAACGAGCAGTACTTC.